A single sample is the source of the 16 T cell receptor beta chains below, sequenced in a study of shared clonotypes between healthy human individuals. Here immunoSEQ multiplex PCR was the method, and the copy in TCRdb shows in-frame clones only, minus some. The table lists about 2.4 million clones, roughly nine tenths of them singletons. The sample comprised naive CD4+ T cells sorted from blood. The subset denotes: CD45RA+ positively selected. The receptors come from a man between 18 and 35 years old in good health.

The genes are TRBV10-2 and TRBJ2-5; 9 bases agree with TRBD1. The CDR3 has 14 residues. Germline values: CDR1 WSHSY, CDR2 SAAADI. V lost 6 bases, J lost 5 bases, and 7 bases stayed unmatched. The CDR3 sequence is CASSWDRVWETQYF. The CDR3 DNA reads TGCGCCAGCAGCTGGGACAGGGTTTGGGAGACCCAGTACTTC.

The chain has TRBV7-6 and TRBJ2-3; 7 bases align to TRBD1. This CDR3 contains 14 residues. Germline V CDR1 and CDR2: SGHVS, FNYEAQ. V was pared by 5 bases and J by 8 bases, with 10 bases of the junction left unmatched. This CDR3 reads CASSPGQASPTQYF. The CDR3 DNA is TGTGCCAGCAGCCCAGGACAGGCTTCCCCTACGCAGTATTTT.

A few counts support this clone. The same CDR3 arises from other DNA sequences in this sample as well. The V gene is TRBV5-6, the J gene TRBJ1-6, with 8 nucleotides matching TRBD1. CDR3 length equals 14 residues. Unmatched junction bases numbered 1, after V lost 2 bases and J lost 6 bases. The germline V gene has CDR1 SGHDT and CDR2 YYEEEE. The CDR3 region has the DNA TGTGCCAGCAGCTTAGGACAGGGTAATTCACCCCTCCACTTT. Translated, it gives CASSLGQGNSPLHF.

The chain employs TRBV30 and TRBJ2-7, with 12 bases identical to TRBD2. CDR3 length: 18 amino acids. V shed 4 bases, J shed 2 bases, and the junction held 15 bases outside the gene matches. Germline lookup yields CDR1 GTSNPN and CDR2 SVGIG (reference sequence). The CDR3 region has the DNA TGTGCCTGGAATCGGGGGAGACTAGCGGGAGATGGGACCTACGAGCAGTACTTC. It specifies CAWNRGRLAGDGTYEQYF.

The chain joins TRBV11-3 to TRBJ2-5; tentative D call: TRBD2 (5 bases). Germline loops: CDR1 SGHNT, CDR2 YENEEA. CDR3 length: 13 amino acids. V shed 5 bases and J shed 4 bases, with 11 bases lying between them. The DNA of the CDR3 is TGTGCCAGCAGCGCCGGGGAGCGAGAGACCCAGTACTTC. This translates into CASSAGERETQYF.

J is TRBJ2-1 and V is TRBV6-9; weak D call: TRBD2 (6 bases). Deletions cut 7 bases from V and 2 bases from J, with 12 bases between. In germline, CDR1 is MNHGY, CDR2 SVAAGI. The CDR3 has 14 amino acids. CDR3 residues: CASKKREPYNEQFF. The CDR3 region has the DNA TGTGCCAGCAAGAAACGGGAGCCCTACAATGAGCAGTTCTTC.

V gene TRBV5-8 combines with J gene TRBJ1-5; D call uncertain. The germline gives CDR1 SGHTS, CDR2 YDEGEE. Trimming pared 0 bases from V and 0 bases from J, leaving 10 bases between. CDR3 length equals 16 residues. The DNA for the CDR3 is TGTGCCAGCAGCTTGGAAGGAGGCCATAGCAATCAGCCCCAGCATTTT. It encodes CASSLEGGHSNQPQHF.

This chain uses TRBV7-6 with TRBJ1-2; no definite D call. Germline V gene sequence: CDR1 SGHVS, CDR2 FNYEAQ. Between the trimmed V and J ends, which lost 5 bases and 8 bases, there was a span of 12 bases. The CDR3 extends over 12 amino acids. The CDR3 DNA reads as TGTGCCAGCAGCCGTCTTCCCGGGGGCTACACCTTC. It encodes CASSRLPGGYTF.

The genes are TRBV12-5 and TRBJ1-1, with unresolved D. CDR1 is LGHNT and CDR2 is FRNRAP in the germline V gene. The V gene lost 1 base and the J gene lost 3 bases, with 18 bases spanning the gap. There are 17 residues in the CDR3. CDR3 sequence: CASGLGTQGLLDTEAFF. CDR3 nucleotide sequence: TGTGCTAGTGGTTTGGGGACCCAAGGACTCTTGGACACTGAAGCTTTCTTT.

Comments on this clone: Other nucleotide sequences from this sample produce the same CDR3. V usage is TRBV2 and J usage is TRBJ2-5; D not certain. The V gene lost 2 bases and the J gene lost 4 bases, with 2 bases spanning the gap. The CDR3 length is 11 residues. Germline CDR1 SNHLY, CDR2 FYNNEI. The CDR3 DNA follows: TGTGCCAGCAGTGAATTAGAGACCCAGTACTTC. Translating it yields CASSELETQYF.

CDR3 in DNA: TGTGCCAGCAGTGAGATCTCAACCGGCAATGAGCAGTTCTTC. Protein product: CASSEISTGNEQFF. The genes are TRBV2 and TRBJ2-1; D uncertain. V lost 3 bases to trimming and J lost 6 bases, with 12 bases between them. The CDR3 is 14 amino acids. CDR1 and CDR2 from the germline V gene are SNHLY and FYNNEI.

The J gene is TRBJ2-5, the V gene TRBV21-1; the table's D call, TRBD2, has no DNA check behind it. TRBV21-1 is given as a pseudogene. The CDR3 runs 23 residues. The chain's CDR3 is CASSKGEGPRLELAGEACETQYF. The CDR3 nucleotides read TGTGCCAGCAGCAAAGGGGAAGGCCCGAGGTTAGAACTAGCGGGAGAAGCATGTGAGACCCAGTACTTC.

This clone was picked up one time. The V gene is TRBV29-1, the J gene TRBJ2-1; 7 nucleotides line up with TRBD2. This CDR3 has 13 residues. The germline V gene encodes CDR1 SQVTM and CDR2 ANQGSEA. Trimming removed 8 bases from V and 2 bases from J; junction bases left unmatched: 6. CDR3 nucleotides: TGCAGCTTTCGGCGGGAGACCTACAATGAGCAGTTCTTC. Translated: CSFRRETYNEQFF.

The chain has TRBV30 and TRBJ2-4, with TRBD1 matching over 10 bases. The CDR3 is 14 amino acids. The ends lost 4 bases at V and 6 bases at J; junction bases unmatched: 6. Germline V CDR1 and CDR2: GTSNPN, SVGIG (reference sequence). The CDR3 DNA is TGTGCCTGGACCCTGGACAGGGGGGTAAACATTCAGTACTTC. It is translated as CAWTLDRGVNIQYF.

This sequence joins TRBV7-9 and TRBJ1-2; TRBD1 might be the D (5 bases). Trimming left V 5 bases short and J 2 bases short, with 12 bases between. The V gene's germline CDR1 is SEHNR and CDR2 FQNEAQ (reference sequence). This CDR3 is built from 14 residues. The DNA of the CDR3 is TGTGCCAGCAGCCCGCAGGACACCAACTATGGCTACACCTTC. Its protein product is CASSPQDTNYGYTF.

The chain has TRBV5-1 and TRBJ2-3, with TRBD2 as a possible D gene (6 bases). The CDR3 sequence is 15 residues long. The V end was cut by 4 bases, the J end by 4 bases, with 16 bases between. Germline assignment: CDR1 SGHRS and CDR2 YFSETQ. In DNA form, the CDR3 reads TGCGCCAGCAGCGGGGCGCAGGGAGGCCCAGATACGCAGTATTTT. Protein: CASSGAQGGPDTQYF. The full variable domain, with the rest looked up from reference TRBV5-1 and TRBJ2-3, is KAGVTQTPRYLIKTRGQQVTLSCSPISGHRSVSWYQQTPGQGLQFLFEYFSETQRNKGNFPGRFSGRQFSNSRSEMNVSTLELGDSALYLCASSGAQGGPDTQYFGPGTRLTVL.